A single sample gave rise to the 27 T cell receptor beta chains below, sequenced in a study of regulatory T cells in long-lasting Graves disease (dated by TCRdb to about 2021). Libraries were prepared through multiplex PCR. Data came from an Illumina HiSeq 4000. CDR3 regions were amplified by Arm-PCR with iRepertoire HTBI primers to construct TCR beta libraries. The public reads were quality trimmed at Q25 with fastp and then assembled into clones with MiXCR by TCRdb, keeping productive beta chains. One record per CDR3 amino acid sequence lists the most common genes and DNA. The table for this sample lists about 660,000 distinct CDR3 sequences; about 30% of them were counted only once. Around 40% of the sample comes from the top ten. Taken with the paper, the label for time point translates to: persistent/refractory GD, antithyroid drugs over 5 years with positive TRAb. RNA was extracted from PBMCs in TRIzol for both TCR sequencing and RNA sequencing.

The material was peripheral blood mononuclear cells (PBMCs), obtained when the disease was refractory, from a patient treated with antithyroid drugs. Source of these receptors: a female donor with Graves disease.

The chain combines TRBV15 with TRBJ1-1; 10 nucleotides match TRBD1. Germline CDR1 LNHNV, CDR2 YYDKDF (reference sequence). The V and J ends lost 0 bases and 12 bases, in that order; junction bases with no gene match: 10. The CDR3 spans 15 residues. The CDR3 bases are TGTGCCACCAGCAGAGATTTAGGACAGGGGGTGAGGCCTTTCTTT. It yields the protein CATSRDLGQGVRPFF.

The chain joins TRBV5-1 to TRBJ1-2; D not resolved. The V gene lost 2 bases and the J gene lost 8 bases, with 13 bases spanning the gap. CDR1 and CDR2 from the germline V gene are SGHRS and YFSETQ. The length of the CDR3 is 13 residues. The CDR3 reads CASSFGGPGGYTF. The DNA for the CDR3 is TGCGCCAGCAGCTTCGGCGGCCCAGGAGGCTACACCTTC.

The chain links TRBV6-2 or TRBV6-3 to TRBJ1-2; TRBD1 aligns across 7 bases. The CDR3 extends over 14 amino acids. Germline V gives CDR1 MNHEY, CDR2 SVGEGT. V lost 10 bases and J lost 3; bases outside the gene matches: 11. DNA for the CDR3: TGTGCCATCCCAACAGAGACAGGGTACTATGGCTACACCTTC. It translates to CAIPTETGYYGYTF.

This clonotype was recorded at least ten times. The chain employs TRBV12-3 or TRBV12-4 and TRBJ2-6; TRBD2 matches at 8 bases. The V gene end was trimmed by 3 bases and the J gene end by 0 bases; junction bases not matched to a gene: 4. The CDR3 sequence is 17 residues long. The CDR3 sequence: CASSFNAGGSGANVLTF. The CDR3 DNA reads as TGTGCCAGCAGTTTTAACGCGGGAGGCTCTGGGGCCAACGTCCTGACTTTC.

The chain joins TRBV27 to TRBJ2-5; no reliable D call. V was pared by 7 bases and J by 2 bases, with 11 bases between. Germline CDR1 and CDR2: MNHEY and SMNVEV (reference sequence). CDR3 length equals 13 residues. CDR3 loop: CASMGRAQETQYF. CDR3 DNA: TGTGCCAGCATGGGTCGGGCACAAGAGACCCAGTACTTC.

This clonotype came up many times. V gene TRBV12-3 or TRBV12-4 combines with J gene TRBJ2-7; 7 bases align to TRBD2. The CDR3 contains 13 residues. Trimming at V came to 6 bases and at J to 2 bases, leaving 4 bases not matched to a gene. Here the CDR3 DNA reads TGTGCCAGCAGGTCCGGGACTACCTACGAGCAGTACTTC. Its translation: CASRSGTTYEQYF.

Many counts were recorded for this clonotype. This chain connects TRBV11-2 to TRBJ2-7; 11 bases are a match to TRBD2. The CDR3 is 12 amino acids. J was trimmed by 7 bases and V by 8 bases; bases with no gene match: 4. Germline V gene lookup returns CDR1 SGHAT and CDR2 FQNNGV. Here the CDR3 DNA reads TGTGCCAGCGCTAGCGGGAGGATGGAGCAGTACTTC. This translates into CASASGRMEQYF.

This clonotype was detected a few times. The V gene is TRBV7-2, the J gene TRBJ1-5; no clear D. In germline, CDR1 is SGHTA, CDR2 FQGNSA. The CDR3 contains 14 residues. Trimming shortened V by 0 bases and J by 6 bases, and 9 bases separated the two germline ends. Written as DNA, the CDR3 is TGTGCCAGCAGCTTAGCAGGACGGCTTCAGCCCCAGCATTTT. The encoded protein is CASSLAGRLQPQHF.

This clonotype was detected only a few times. The CDR3 coding sequence is TGTGCCAGCAGTCACAGACAAAACTACGAGCAGTACTTC. It translates to CASSHRQNYEQYF. The chain combines TRBV3-1 with TRBJ2-7, with D unclear. From germline, CDR1 is LGHDT and CDR2 YNNKEL (reference sequence). V lost 6 bases, J lost 3 bases, and 12 bases lay in between. CDR3 length: 13 amino acids.

This clonotype was recorded only once. The rearrangement joins TRBV7-6 to TRBJ1-5; D remains unclear. Trimming left V 1 base short and J 6 bases short, with 7 bases between. This CDR3 is built from 13 residues. The V gene's germline CDR1 is SGHVS and CDR2 FNYEAQ. This CDR3 is CASSLEVAQPQHF. CDR3 DNA: TGTGCCAGCAGCTTAGAAGTGGCTCAGCCCCAGCATTTT.

This clonotype was counted only a few times. The genes are TRBV3-1 and TRBJ1-5; unclear D gene. Germline loops: CDR1 LGHDT, CDR2 YNNKEL (reference sequence). The CDR3 runs 14 residues. The ends were cut back, 1 base at V and 3 bases at J, with 7 bases in the middle. The CDR3, as DNA: TGTGCCAGCAGCCAAGGCAGGAACAATCAGCCCCAGCATTTT. The encoded protein is CASSQGRNNQPQHF.

This chain links TRBV7-9 with TRBJ2-7, with TRBD2 identical over 7 bases. Germline V lookup: CDR1 SEHNR, CDR2 FQNEAQ (reference sequence). V was clipped by 4 bases and J by 1 base; unmatched bases: 10. The CDR3 spans 16 residues. The CDR3 protein is CASSSPELGGSYEQYF. The DNA of the CDR3 is TGTGCCAGCAGCTCCCCCGAATTGGGAGGGTCCTACGAGCAGTACTTC.

A note on this clonotype: A read error may explain this, as a much larger clone is one base away. This chain links TRBV6-1 with TRBJ1-6; tentatively, D is TRBD1 (6 bases). The CDR3 length is 15 residues. V gave up 2 bases and J gave up 8 bases, with 13 bases separating them. Germline CDR1 is MNHNS and CDR2 is SASEGT. CDR3 in amino acids: CASSESAGEHSPLHF. CDR3 bases: TGTGCCAGCAGTGAATCAGCAGGGGAACATTCACCCCTCCACTTT.

The V call is TRBV3-1, the J call TRBJ1-1, with D maybe TRBD1 (5 bases). CDR1 and CDR2 from the germline V gene are LGHDT and YNNKEL (reference sequence). Between the trimmed V and J ends, which lost 4 bases and 2 bases, there was a span of 14 bases. This CDR3 is built from 15 residues. CDR3 in DNA: TGTGCCAGCAGCCCATACAGGACCCAAAACACTGAAGCTTTCTTT. This encodes CASSPYRTQNTEAFF.

V is TRBV9 and J is TRBJ2-7, with TRBD1 matching over 8 bases. The V gene end was trimmed by 4 bases and the J gene end by 0 bases; junction bases not matched to a gene: 12. Germline lookup yields CDR1 SGDLS and CDR2 YYNGEE. The CDR3 consists of 17 residues. The CDR3 region is CASSPRPGQATSYEQYF. DNA for the CDR3: TGTGCCAGCAGCCCCAGACCGGGACAGGCGACCTCCTACGAGCAGTACTTC.

This clonotype turned up a few times. The chain links TRBV19 to TRBJ2-6; a possible D gene is TRBD1 (6 bases). The CDR3 is made up of 15 amino acids. Germline V gene data show CDR1 as LNHDA and CDR2 as SQIVND (reference sequence). Trimming took off 3 bases at V and 4 bases at J, with 10 bases between the two ends. The CDR3 spells CASSMVGAGANVLTF. The CDR3 nucleotides read TGTGCCAGTAGTATGGTGGGGGCAGGGGCCAACGTCCTGACTTTC.

CDR3 coding DNA: TGTGCCAGCAGCCCGCGCCCCCAGCCCCAGCATTTT. It translates to CASSPRPQPQHF. The V and J genes are TRBV28 and TRBJ1-5; D gene unclear. In germline, CDR1 is MDHEN, CDR2 SYDVKM. The CDR3 runs 12 residues. V was pared by 6 bases and J by 7 bases, with 10 bases between.

This clonotype is a singleton in its sample. V is TRBV11-1 and J is TRBJ2-3; D is perhaps TRBD1 (6 bases). Deletions cut 5 bases from V and 7 bases from J, with 10 bases between. Per germline, CDR1 SGHAT and CDR2 FQDESV (reference sequence). The CDR3 has 12 residues. DNA for the CDR3: TGTGCCAGCAGCCCTGGACAGTATACGCAGTATTTT. This encodes CASSPGQYTQYF. The whole variable domain, filled in from reference TRBV11-1 and TRBJ2-3, reads EAEVAQSPRYKITEKSQAVAFWCDPISGHATLYWYRQILGQGPELLVQFQDESVVDDSQLPKDRFSAERLKGVDSTLKIQPAELGDSAMYLCASSPGQYTQYFGPGTRLTVL.

This clonotype was observed at least ten times. This chain joins TRBV2 and TRBJ1-1; the match to TRBD1 covers 7 bases. This CDR3 has 14 residues. The V gene end was trimmed by 5 bases and the J gene end by 5 bases; junction bases not matched to a gene: 8. Germline CDR1 reads SNHLY; CDR2 reads FYNNEI. For the CDR3, the DNA is TGTGCCAGCAGTCCTGACAGGGTTGGTACTGAAGCTTTCTTT. It translates to CASSPDRVGTEAFF.

V usage is TRBV6-1 and J usage is TRBJ2-5; D is unresolved. The assigned J gene may be wrong: the sequence end matches TRBJ2-1 better. This CDR3 has 15 residues. Germline V CDR1 and CDR2: MNHNS, SASEGT. The CDR3 DNA follows: TGTGCCAGCAGCGGGTACAGCGTCACGCTCGATGAGCAGTTCTTC. Translating gives CASSGYSVTLDEQFF.

Only a few counts were recorded for this clonotype. Relative to the germline gene, one junction end is altered; a read error may explain this. The rearrangement uses TRBV11-2 and TRBJ2-7; maybe TRBD2 (5 bases). The germline V gene encodes CDR1 SGHAT and CDR2 FQNNGV. The CDR3 has 11 residues. CDR3 in DNA: TGTGCCAGTAGCCGTACCGGGGAACCTCACTTC. It codes for CASSRTGEPHF. Together with reference TRBV11-2 and TRBJ2-7, the CDR3 gives the full variable domain: EAGVAQSPRYKIIEKRQSVAFWCNPISGHATLYWYQQILGQGPKLLIQFQNNGVVDDSQLPKDRFSAERLKGVDSTLKIQPAKLEDSAVYLCASSRTGEPHFGPGTRLTVT.

This chain connects TRBV5-1 to TRBJ1-1; D may be TRBD1 (6 bases). CDR1 SGHRS and CDR2 YFSETQ come from the germline V gene. CDR3 length: 14 amino acids. Between the trimmed V and J ends, which lost 5 bases and 0 bases, there was a span of 11 bases. The CDR3: CASRREGVNTEAFF. The DNA of the CDR3 is TGCGCCAGCAGACGAGAGGGGGTGAACACTGAAGCTTTCTTT.

The chain employs TRBV29-1 and TRBJ1-1; 7 nucleotides line up with TRBD1. Germline CDR1 and CDR2: SQVTM and ANQGSEA. Germline trimming cut 1 base from V and 4 bases from J; bases unmatched to any gene: 3. This CDR3 has 13 residues. DNA for the CDR3: TGCAGCGTTGAAGGGGGGACAGCCACTGAAGCTTTCTTT. Translated, it gives CSVEGGTATEAFF.

This clonotype was observed a handful of times. The rearrangement uses TRBV27 and TRBJ1-1, with a weak D call TRBD1 (6 bases). Trimming removed 8 bases from V and 4 bases from J, with 11 bases in between. This CDR3 contains 12 residues. CDR1 MNHEY and CDR2 SMNVEV come from the germline V gene (reference sequence). The CDR3 DNA is TGTGCCAGCGGGGGGCTAGGCACTGAAGCTTTCTTT. This codes for CASGGLGTEAFF.

This clonotype was seen a handful of times. This CDR3 is CASRGTAVSGSPLHF. Written as DNA, the CDR3 is TGTGCCAGTAGGGGGACGGCCGTCTCGGGTTCACCCCTCCACTTT. The chain carries TRBV19 and TRBJ1-6; tentatively, D is TRBD1 (5 bases). The CDR3 consists of 15 residues. Germline V lookup: CDR1 LNHDA, CDR2 SQIVND (reference sequence). Trimming shortened V by 6 bases and J by 9 bases, and 18 bases separated the two germline ends.

This clonotype is a singleton in its sample. The gene calls are TRBV6-4 and TRBJ2-7; the match to TRBD2 covers 8 bases. The germline CDR1 and CDR2 sequences are MRHNA and SNTAGT. The CDR3 has 15 amino acids. V lost 7 bases, J lost 0 bases, and 8 bases stayed unmatched. The CDR3 DNA follows: TGTGCCAGCATTAAAGCGGGAGCCAGCTCCTACGAGCAGTACTTC. It yields the protein CASIKAGASSYEQYF.

The chain's CDR3 is CSASPSGALRVEQYF. The DNA of the CDR3 is TGCAGTGCTAGTCCTAGCGGGGCACTACGTGTTGAGCAGTACTTC. This sequence joins TRBV20-1 and TRBJ2-7, with 9 bases matching TRBD2. V lost 3 bases and J lost 7; bases outside the gene matches: 13. The CDR3 is made up of 15 amino acids. CDR1 is DFQATT, CDR2 SNEGSKA, per germline (reference sequence).